The T cell receptor beta chain under discussion was sequenced for a study of Graves' ophthalmopathy and Graves' hyperthyroidism. Study-wide points: In blood appeared most of the expanded thyroid clonotypes whose frequency exceeded 0.001.

The study recruited hyperthyroidism patients aged 18 to 65 who were newly diagnosed, under 2 months' duration. Researchers took RNA transcripts and amplified TCR beta CDR3 regions from them. HTBI primers primed a first-round RT-PCR, and a second-round multiplex PCR followed. TCRdb fed the multiplex PCR reads into MiXCR, producing one record per CDR3 protein. The data contain 620,000 or so distinct CDR3 sequences, about a fifth of them seen just once; the ten biggest clones take up roughly 7.4%. Concerning this clonotype: The target antigen is unknown.

Trimming removed 6 bases at V and 1 base at J, with 12 bases between. The CDR3 covers 14 residues. CDR1 and CDR2 from the germline V gene are KGHSH and LQKENI. The sample consisted of peripheral blood. V gene TRBV18 combines with J gene TRBJ1-1; D perhaps matches TRBD1 (5 bases). The source is a woman younger than 35 with stable Graves' hyperthyroidism. Some clones in this sample may be carry-over from other donors' samples. The CDR3 coding sequence is TGTGCCAGCTCCCCCAGCAGGGAGAACACTGAAGCTTTCTTT. Translating gives CASSPSRENTEAFF.